The clone carrying this T cell receptor (beta chain) came up many times. Amplified regions were TCR beta CDR3 sequences from RNA transcripts. Initially, a first-round RT-PCR of the TCR CDR3 employed the HTBI primer set. TCRdb passed the multiplex PCR reads through MiXCR, listing each CDR3 protein once. The profile shows approximately 640,000 distinct CDR3 sequences, 17% of them singletons. These data come from a study of T cells in Graves' hyperthyroidism and ophthalmopathy. Trimming took off 3 bases at V and 9 bases at J, with 9 bases between the two ends. The CDR3 has 12 residues. The germline CDR1 and CDR2 sequences are MDHEN and SYDVKM.

The rearrangement links TRBV28 to TRBJ2-1; TRBD1 is a possible D gene (5 bases). Sequenced sample: blood. The receptor was derived from a man in his fifties with Graves' hyperthyroidism. CDR3 sequence (DNA): TGTGCCAGCAGTTTCAGGGTGGGTGAGCAGTTCTTC. Amino acids: CASSFRVGEQFF.